The T cell receptor beta chain described here comes from a study of blood T cell repertoires in COVID-19. Across the study: Some COVID-19 samples were acute and others convalescent; all came from the United States, Italy and Spain. The cDNA or gDNA used as material had been derived from T cells, B-cell-depleted T cells, or PBMCs.

In the authors' workflow: Counts of nucleated cells, estimated from reference gene primer amplification, were obtained. Clones were sequenced by immunoSEQ multiplex PCR, and TCRdb holds only the in-frame ones, with some missing. V and J calls and clone size are copied from that table; D and trimming were computed from the DNA. There are under 150,000 clones in the sample; 80% to 90% occur only once, and 3.5% to 4.5% lies in the top ten. The CDR3 is 15 amino acids. Trimming stripped 11 bases from V and 0 bases from J, with 19 bases between. Germline CDR1 reads MDHEN; CDR2 reads SYDVKM. The source material was peripheral blood. The clonotype originates from a middle-aged woman with acute or convalescent COVID-19. The V call is TRBV28, the J call TRBJ1-2; D unresolved. DNA for the CDR3: TGTGCCTGTACCGTTGAGGGCCGAGCTAACTATGGCTACACCTTC. Residues: CACTVEGRANYGYTF.